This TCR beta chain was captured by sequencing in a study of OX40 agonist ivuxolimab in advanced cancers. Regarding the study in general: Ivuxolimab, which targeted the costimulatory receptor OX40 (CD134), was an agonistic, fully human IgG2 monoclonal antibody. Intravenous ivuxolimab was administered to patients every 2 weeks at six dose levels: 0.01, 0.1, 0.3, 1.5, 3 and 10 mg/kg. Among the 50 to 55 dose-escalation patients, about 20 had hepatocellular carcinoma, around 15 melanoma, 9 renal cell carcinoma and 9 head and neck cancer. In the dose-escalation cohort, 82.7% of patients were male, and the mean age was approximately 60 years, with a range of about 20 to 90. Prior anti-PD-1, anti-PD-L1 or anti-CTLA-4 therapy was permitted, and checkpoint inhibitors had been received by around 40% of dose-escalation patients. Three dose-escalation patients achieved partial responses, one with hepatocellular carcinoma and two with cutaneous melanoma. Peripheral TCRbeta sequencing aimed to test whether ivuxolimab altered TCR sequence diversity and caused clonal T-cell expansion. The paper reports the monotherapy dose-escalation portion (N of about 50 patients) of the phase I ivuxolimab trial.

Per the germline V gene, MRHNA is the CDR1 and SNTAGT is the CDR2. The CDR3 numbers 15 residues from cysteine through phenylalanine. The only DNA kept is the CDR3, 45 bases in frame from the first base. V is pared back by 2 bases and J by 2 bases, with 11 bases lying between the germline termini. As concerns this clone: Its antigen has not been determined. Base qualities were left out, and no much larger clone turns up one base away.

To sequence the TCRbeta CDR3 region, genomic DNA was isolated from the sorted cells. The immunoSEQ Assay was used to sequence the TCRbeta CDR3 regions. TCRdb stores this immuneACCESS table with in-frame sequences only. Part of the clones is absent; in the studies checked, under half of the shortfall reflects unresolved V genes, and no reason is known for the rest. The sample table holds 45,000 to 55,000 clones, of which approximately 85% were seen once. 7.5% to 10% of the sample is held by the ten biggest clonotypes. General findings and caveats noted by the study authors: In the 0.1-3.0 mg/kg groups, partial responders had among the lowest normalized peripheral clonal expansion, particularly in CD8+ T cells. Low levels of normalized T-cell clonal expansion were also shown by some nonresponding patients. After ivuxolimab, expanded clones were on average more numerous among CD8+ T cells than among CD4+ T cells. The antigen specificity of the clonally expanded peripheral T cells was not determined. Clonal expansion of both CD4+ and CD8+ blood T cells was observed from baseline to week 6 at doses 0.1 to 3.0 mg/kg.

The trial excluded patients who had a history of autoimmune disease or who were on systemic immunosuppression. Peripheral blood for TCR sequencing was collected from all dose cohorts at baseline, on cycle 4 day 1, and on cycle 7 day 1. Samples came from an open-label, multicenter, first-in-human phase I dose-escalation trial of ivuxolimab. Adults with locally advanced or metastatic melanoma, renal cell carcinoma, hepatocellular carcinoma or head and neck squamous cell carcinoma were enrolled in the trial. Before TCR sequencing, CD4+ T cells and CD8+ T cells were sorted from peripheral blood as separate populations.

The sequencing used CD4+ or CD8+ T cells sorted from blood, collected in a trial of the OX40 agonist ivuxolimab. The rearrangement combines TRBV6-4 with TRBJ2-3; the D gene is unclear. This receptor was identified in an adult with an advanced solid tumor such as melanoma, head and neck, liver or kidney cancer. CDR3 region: CASSDRPAPTDTQYF. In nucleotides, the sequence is TGTGCCAGCAGTGACAGACCAGCCCCCACAGATACGCAGTATTTT.